These 8 T cell receptor beta chains came from one sample sequenced in a study of blood T cell repertoires in COVID-19. Sequencing was performed with immunoSEQ multiplex PCR; in TCRdb, only in-frame clones are kept and a portion is missing. This sample has 100,000 to 150,000 clones, with 70% to 80% found just once. The specimen was peripheral blood. Receptors originate from a man aged 40-49 years with active or convalescent COVID-19.

V gene TRBV28 combines with J gene TRBJ1-5; 8 bases line up with TRBD1. Losses at the gene ends were 5 bases for V and 4 bases for J; bases not matched to a gene: 10. Per the germline V gene, CDR1 is MDHEN and CDR2 is SYDVKM. The CDR3 runs 16 residues. CDR3 protein: CASSLLVGTGNQPQHF. CDR3 sequence (DNA): TGTGCCAGCAGTCTTCTTGTCGGGACAGGTAATCAGCCCCAGCATTTT. Complete variable domain (other parts from reference TRBV28 and TRBJ1-5): DVKVTQSSRYLVKRTGEKVFLECVQDMDHENMFWYRQDPGLGLRLIYFSYDVKMKEKGDIPEGYSVSREKKERFSLILESASTNQTSMYLCASSLLVGTGNQPQHFGDGTRLSIL.

This sequence joins TRBV4-3 and TRBJ2-7; D gene uncertain. This CDR3 region has 13 residues. CDR1 and CDR2 (germline): LGHNA, YSLEER. V was pared by 0 bases and J by 5 bases, with 8 bases between. The chain's CDR3 is CASSQDISHEQYF. CDR3 DNA: TGCGCCAGCAGCCAAGATATATCCCACGAGCAGTACTTC.

V is TRBV7-9 and J is TRBJ2-3; TRBD2 matches 8 bases. CDR3 size: 15 residues. The germline CDR1 and CDR2 sequences are SEHNR and FQNEAQ (reference sequence). The V gene end was trimmed by 1 base and the J gene end by 1 base; junction bases not matched to a gene: 1. DNA for the CDR3: TGTGCCAGCAGCTTAGGAGCGGGGGGCACAGATACGCAGTATTTT. It encodes CASSLGAGGTDTQYF.

The chain combines TRBV4-3 with TRBJ2-3, with TRBD2 matching over 8 bases. This CDR3 is built from 19 residues. J was trimmed by 5 bases and V by 3 bases; bases with no gene match: 19. CDR1 and CDR2 from the germline V gene are LGHNA and YSLEER. CDR3 DNA sequence: TGCGCCAGCAGCCAGACCACGAGTCTTGGCGGGGGGTGGATAGATACGCAGTATTTT. Encoded protein: CASSQTTSLGGGWIDTQYF.

This clone was detected a few times. The chain joins TRBV6-5 to TRBJ2-7; 10 nucleotides align to TRBD2. Germline V gene lookup returns CDR1 MNHEY and CDR2 SVGAGI. This CDR3 has 15 residues. J gave up 0 bases and V 6 bases, and 5 bases lay outside the gene matches. CDR3 sequence reads: CASSAPSGGSYEQYF. For the CDR3, the DNA is TGTGCCAGCAGCGCACCTAGCGGGGGCTCCTACGAGCAGTACTTC.

CDR3 loop: CASSPTTWGDLYEQYF. CDR3 bases: TGTGCCAGCAGCCCCACGACGTGGGGAGACCTCTACGAGCAGTACTTC. The chain combines TRBV9 with TRBJ2-7, with D maybe TRBD2 (5 bases). CDR3 size: 16 residues. Looked up from germline, CDR1 is SGDLS and CDR2 is YYNGEE. The V end was cut by 4 bases, the J end by 3 bases, with 20 bases between.

This chain uses TRBV9 with TRBJ2-3, with 10 nucleotides matching TRBD2. CDR3 length equals 14 residues. Germline V gene data show CDR1 as SGDLS and CDR2 as YYNGEE. The V gene end was trimmed by 5 bases and the J gene end by 4 bases; junction bases not matched to a gene: 4. The DNA for the CDR3 is TGTGCCAGCAGTGATCTAGCGGGGGCAGATACGCAGTATTTT. Amino acids: CASSDLAGADTQYF.

The chain is built from TRBV19 and TRBJ2-7; D is ambiguous. The CDR3 sequence is 13 residues long. Deletions cut 3 bases from V and 5 bases from J, with 11 bases between. Germline V gives CDR1 LNHDA, CDR2 SQIVND (reference sequence). The CDR3 region is CASSIGSVNEQYF. The CDR3 DNA reads as TGTGCCAGTAGTATTGGTTCAGTGAACGAGCAGTACTTC.